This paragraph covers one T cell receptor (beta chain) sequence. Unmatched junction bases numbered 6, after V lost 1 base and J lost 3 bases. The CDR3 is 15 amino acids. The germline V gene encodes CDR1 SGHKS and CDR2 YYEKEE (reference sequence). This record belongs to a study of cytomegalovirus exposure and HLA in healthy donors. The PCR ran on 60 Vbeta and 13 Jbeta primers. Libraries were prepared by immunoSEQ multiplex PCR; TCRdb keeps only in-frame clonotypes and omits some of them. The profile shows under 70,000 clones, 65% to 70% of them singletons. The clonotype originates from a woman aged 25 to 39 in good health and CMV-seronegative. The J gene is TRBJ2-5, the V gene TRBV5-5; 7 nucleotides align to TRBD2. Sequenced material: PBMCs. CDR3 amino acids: CASSLRSGREETQYF. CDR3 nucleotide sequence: TGTGCCAGCAGCTTGCGGTCAGGGAGGGAAGAGACCCAGTACTTC.